The rows below give T cell receptor beta chains drawn from one sample of a study of T cells in Graves' hyperthyroidism and ophthalmopathy. TCRdb independently ran MiXCR on the multiplex PCR reads; one entry per CDR3 protein. The sample lists about 530,000 distinct CDR3 sequences; roughly 18% were seen once. The sample taken for sequencing was blood. These receptors were obtained from a woman under 30 with Graves' ophthalmopathy. The CDR3 runs from the conserved cysteine through the conserved F or W. Fields, in order: V gene, clone size, J gene, D gene, CDR3 length, CDR3 DNA, CDR3 protein. D genes are given only for firm matches. Rows give clone size only sometimes, using once, few, many, or a class for an expanded clone.

>TRBV3-1|many|TRBJ2-2|NA|13
TGTGCCAGCAGCCTTACTAGTCCCGGGGAGCTGTTTTTT
CASSLTSPGELFF
>TRBV3-1|many|TRBJ2-1|TRBD2|17
TGTGCCAGCAGCCAAGACGCTAGCGGGGGGGCGTACAATGAGCAGTTCTTC
CASSQDASGGAYNEQFF
>TRBV3-1|NA|TRBJ2-6|NA|17
TGTGCCAGCAGCCAAGGGACGGACCTCTCTGGGGCCAACGTCCTGACTTTC
CASSQGTDLSGANVLTF
>TRBV7-2|many|TRBJ1-1|NA|17
TGTGCCAGCAGCCCAAGGAGGGTTCGATTAGGGAACACTGAAGCTTTCTTT
CASSPRRVRLGNTEAFF
>TRBV7-2|many|TRBJ2-7|TRBD2|13
TGTGCCAGCGGTAGGACTAGCGGCTACGAGCAGTACTTC
CASGRTSGYEQYF
>TRBV3-1|many|TRBJ2-5|TRBD2|17
TGTGCCAGCAGCCACCAACCGGGACTAGCGGTACAAGAGACCCAGTACTTC
CASSHQPGLAVQETQYF
>TRBV28|few|TRBJ1-3|NA|14
TGTGCCAGCAATGACAGATACTCTGGAAACACCATATATTTT
CASNDRYSGNTIYF
>TRBV19|few|TRBJ1-1|NA|14
TGTGCCAGTAGTATTTATGGCCCGAACACTGAAGCTTTCTTT
CASSIYGPNTEAFF
>TRBV28|many|TRBJ2-7|TRBD2|15
TGTGCCAGCAGTTCTTTCGGGAGGGGCAGGAACGAGCAGTACTTC
CASSSFGRGRNEQYF
>TRBV28|many|TRBJ1-1|NA|13
TGTGCCAGCAGTGAACCCGGACCCACTGAAGCTTTCTTT
CASSEPGPTEAFF
>TRBV2|NA|TRBJ1-2|NA|14
TGTGCCAGCACCCTGAGCGGGGGAGAGAGGGGCTACACCTTC
CASTLSGGERGYTF
>TRBV3-1|many|TRBJ2-5|TRBD2|18
TGTGCCAGCAGCCAAGACCCACCTACGGGACTATACCAAGAGACCCAGTACTTC
CASSQDPPTGLYQETQYF
>TRBV30|many|TRBJ2-3|NA|12
TGTGCCTGTCGACAGTTCACAGATACGCAGTATTTT
CACRQFTDTQYF
>TRBV11-2|many|TRBJ2-1|NA|15
TGTGCCAGCAATCGGCTGGGCAGCTCCTACAATGAGCAGTTCTTC
CASNRLGSSYNEQFF
>TRBV5-1|many|TRBJ1-3|NA|14
TGCGCCAGCAGCCTCGGGATCTCTGGAAACACCATATATTTT
CASSLGISGNTIYF
>TRBV5-1|many|TRBJ2-5|TRBD2|16
TGCGCCAGCAGCTTGGGGGGGTTAGCGGGACAAGAGACCCAGTACTTC
CASSLGGLAGQETQYF
>TRBV13|NA|TRBJ1-2|TRBD1|15
TGTGCCAGCAGCCCCGCGGGACAGGCTTACTATGGCTACACCTTC
CASSPAGQAYYGYTF
>TRBV27|many|TRBJ1-5|NA|14
TGTGCCAGCAGTTTCAGGGGTAGCAATCAGCCCCAGCATTTT
CASSFRGSNQPQHF
>TRBV2|few|TRBJ2-2|TRBD1|15
TGTGCCAGCAGTGACAGGGGGCAAGGGTTGGGGGAGCTGTTTTTT
CASSDRGQGLGELFF
>TRBV19|many|TRBJ1-1|NA|12
TGTGCCAGCAACACAGGGAACACTGAAGCTTTCTTT
CASNTGNTEAFF
>TRBV5-1|many|TRBJ2-3|TRBD1|16
TGCGCCAGCAGCCAGGACAGGGACCCACGCACAGATACGCAGTATTTT
CASSQDRDPRTDTQYF
>TRBV20-1|many|TRBJ2-7|NA|15
TGCAGTGCTAATCCCCCTACAGAGAGCTCCTACGAGCAGTACTTC
CSANPPTESSYEQYF
>TRBV6-1|NA|TRBJ2-1|NA|17
TGTGCCAGCAGTGTTCTCTTCCGGGACCCCTCCTACAATGAGCAGTTCTTC
CASSVLFRDPSYNEQFF
>TRBV2|NA|TRBJ1-2|NA|14
TGTGCCAGCAGTTTATGGACAGTTTCTGGTGGCTACACCTTC
CASSLWTVSGGYTF
>TRBV20-1|few|TRBJ1-3|TRBD1|15
TGCAGTGCTAGGACAGGGTCCGAATCTGGAAACACCATATATTTT
CSARTGSESGNTIYF
>TRBV7-8|many|TRBJ1-2|TRBD1|16
TGTGCCAGCAGCTTTGCCGGGACAGGGGGCGCGGGGGGCTACACCTTC
CASSFAGTGGAGGYTF
>TRBV28|many|TRBJ1-4|NA|18
TGTGCCAGCAGCCCCCAATTTACCACCCGCACAACTAATGAAAAACTGTTTTTT
CASSPQFTTRTTNEKLFF
>TRBV10-3|many|TRBJ1-1|TRBD1|16
TGTGCCATCAGTCCCGGGACAGGGGGTATGGACACTGAAGCTTTCTTT
CAISPGTGGMDTEAFF
>TRBV15|many|TRBJ1-1|NA|16
TGTGCCACCAGCAGAGTTAGAGGGGGGCAAAACACTGAAGCTTTCTTT
CATSRVRGGQNTEAFF
>TRBV20-1|many|TRBJ2-3|NA|13
TGCAGTGCTAAGACGGGTAGCACAGATACGCAGTATTTT
CSAKTGSTDTQYF
>TRBV20-1|few|TRBJ2-7|TRBD2|15
TGCAGTGCTGGACGGGCAACTAGCGGAGCCTACGAGCAGTACTTC
CSAGRATSGAYEQYF
>TRBV12-3/TRBV12-4|many|TRBJ1-2|NA|11
TGTGCCAGCAGTTTCTGGGGTGGCTACACCTTC
CASSFWGGYTF
>TRBV28|NA|TRBJ2-3|TRBD1|15
TGTGCCAGCAGGCTACAGGGGGCAGGGACAGATACGCAGTATTTT
CASRLQGAGTDTQYF
>TRBV6-1|many|TRBJ2-1|TRBD2|14
TGTGCCAGCAGGCAGCGGGGGGGCCTCGATGAGCAGTTCTTC
CASRQRGGLDEQFF
>TRBV29-1|many|TRBJ1-1|NA|14
TGCAGCGTTGAGAGGGGGAAGGCGAACACTGAAGCTTTCTTT
CSVERGKANTEAFF
>TRBV20-1|many|TRBJ1-1|NA|14
TGCAGTGCTAGAGCAGACCGCCGGTACACTGAAGCTTTCTTT
CSARADRRYTEAFF
>TRBV10-3|NA|TRBJ2-6|TRBD1|15
TGTGCCATCAGGACAGGGACCTCTGGGGCCAACGTCCTGACTTTC
CAIRTGTSGANVLTF
>TRBV3-1|many|TRBJ2-1|TRBD2|13
TGTGCCAGTCTCAGCGGGAGGGGCAATGAGCAGTTCTTC
CASLSGRGNEQFF
>TRBV6-2/TRBV6-3|few|TRBJ2-7|TRBD2|15
TGTGCCAGCACCTCGCCAGGACTAGCGCCCTCGAGGCAGTACTTC
CASTSPGLAPSRQYF
>TRBV6-1|many|TRBJ2-7|TRBD2|14
TGTGCCAGCAGTGACTTAGCGGGGGCCTACGAGCAGTACTTC
CASSDLAGAYEQYF
>TRBV7-6|many|TRBJ2-5|TRBD2|17
TGTGCCAGCAGCTTAGAGGGTATACTAGCGGGAAATGAGACCCAGTACTTC
CASSLEGILAGNETQYF
>TRBV30|many|TRBJ1-3|NA|14
TGTGCCTGTTGGTTTATGAGCTCTGGAAACACCATATATTTT
CACWFMSSGNTIYF